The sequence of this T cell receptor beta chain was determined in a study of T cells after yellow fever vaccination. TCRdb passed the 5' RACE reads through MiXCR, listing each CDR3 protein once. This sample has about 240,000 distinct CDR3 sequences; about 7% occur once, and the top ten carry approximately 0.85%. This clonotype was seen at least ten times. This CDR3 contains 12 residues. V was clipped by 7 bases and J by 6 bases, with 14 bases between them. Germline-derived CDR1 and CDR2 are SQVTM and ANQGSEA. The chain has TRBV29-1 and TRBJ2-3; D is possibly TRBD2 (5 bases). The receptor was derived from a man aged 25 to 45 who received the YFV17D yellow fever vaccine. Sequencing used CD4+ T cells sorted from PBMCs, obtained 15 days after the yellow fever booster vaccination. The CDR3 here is CSATVGGDTQYF. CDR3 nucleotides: TGCAGCGCGACGGTCGGCGGGGATACGCAGTATTTT.